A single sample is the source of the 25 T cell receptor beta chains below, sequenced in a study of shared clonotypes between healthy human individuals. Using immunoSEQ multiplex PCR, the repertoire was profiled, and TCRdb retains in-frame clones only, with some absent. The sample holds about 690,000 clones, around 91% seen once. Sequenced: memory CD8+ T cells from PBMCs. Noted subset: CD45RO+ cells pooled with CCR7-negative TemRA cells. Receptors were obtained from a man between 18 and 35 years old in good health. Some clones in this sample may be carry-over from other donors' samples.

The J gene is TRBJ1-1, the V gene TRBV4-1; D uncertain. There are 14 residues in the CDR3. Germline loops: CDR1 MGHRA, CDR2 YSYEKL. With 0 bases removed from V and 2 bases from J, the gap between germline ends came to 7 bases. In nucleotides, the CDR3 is TGCGCCAGCAGCCAAGAATGGGGTAACACTGAAGCTTTCTTT. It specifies CASSQEWGNTEAFF.

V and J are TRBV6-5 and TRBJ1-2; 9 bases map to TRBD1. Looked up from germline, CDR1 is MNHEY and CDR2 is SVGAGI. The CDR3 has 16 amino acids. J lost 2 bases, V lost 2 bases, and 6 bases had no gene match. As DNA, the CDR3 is TGTGCCAGCAGTTACAGAACAGGGGGCCGCAACTATGGCTACACCTTC. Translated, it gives CASSYRTGGRNYGYTF.

CDR3 sequence: CATSREATSGMYEQYF. The CDR3 DNA follows: TGTGCCACCAGCAGAGAAGCGACTAGCGGTATGTACGAGCAGTACTTC. V and J are TRBV15 and TRBJ2-7, with 9 nucleotides matching TRBD2. Trimming cost V 0 bases and J 4 bases; bases outside gene matches: 7. This CDR3 spans 16 amino acids. The germline V gene encodes CDR1 LNHNV and CDR2 YYDKDF (reference sequence).

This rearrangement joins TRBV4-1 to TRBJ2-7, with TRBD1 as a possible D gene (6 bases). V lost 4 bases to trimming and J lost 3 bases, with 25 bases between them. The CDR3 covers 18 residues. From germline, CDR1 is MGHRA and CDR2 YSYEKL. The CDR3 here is CASSLLGAGPKTYYEQYF. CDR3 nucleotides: TGCGCCAGCAGCCTCCTGGGGGCAGGGCCCAAAACTTACTACGAGCAGTACTTC.

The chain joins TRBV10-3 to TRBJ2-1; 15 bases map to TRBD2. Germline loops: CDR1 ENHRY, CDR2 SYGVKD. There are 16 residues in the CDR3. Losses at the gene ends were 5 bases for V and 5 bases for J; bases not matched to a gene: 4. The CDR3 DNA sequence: TGTGCCATCAGTTCCGGGACTAGCGGGAGGAACAATGAGCAGTTCTTC. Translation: CAISSGTSGRNNEQFF.

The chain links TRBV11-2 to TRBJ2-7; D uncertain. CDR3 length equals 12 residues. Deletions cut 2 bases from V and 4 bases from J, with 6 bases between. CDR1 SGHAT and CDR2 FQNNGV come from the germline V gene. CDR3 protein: CASSLFQYEQYF. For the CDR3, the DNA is TGTGCCAGCAGCTTATTTCAGTACGAGCAGTACTTC.

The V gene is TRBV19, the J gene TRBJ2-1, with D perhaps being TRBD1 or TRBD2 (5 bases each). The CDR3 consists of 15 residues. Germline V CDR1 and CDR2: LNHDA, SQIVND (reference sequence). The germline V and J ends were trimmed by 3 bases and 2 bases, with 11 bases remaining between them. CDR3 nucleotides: TGTGCCAGTAGTATTCTGGGGGAACCCTACAATGAGCAGTTCTTC. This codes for CASSILGEPYNEQFF.

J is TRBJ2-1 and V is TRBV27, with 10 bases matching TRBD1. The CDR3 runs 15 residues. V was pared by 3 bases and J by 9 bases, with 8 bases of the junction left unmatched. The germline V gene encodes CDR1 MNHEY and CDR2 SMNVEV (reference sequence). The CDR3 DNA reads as TGTGCCAGCAGTTTTAGGGGGACAGGGGACGGTGAGCAGTTCTTC. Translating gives CASSFRGTGDGEQFF.

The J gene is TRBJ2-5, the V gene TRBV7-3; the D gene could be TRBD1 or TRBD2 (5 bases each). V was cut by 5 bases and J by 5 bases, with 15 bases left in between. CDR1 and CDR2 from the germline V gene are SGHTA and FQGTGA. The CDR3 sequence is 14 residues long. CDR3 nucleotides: TGTGCCAGCAGCCCAATTGGGACCGCTGAGACCCAGTACTTC. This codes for CASSPIGTAETQYF.

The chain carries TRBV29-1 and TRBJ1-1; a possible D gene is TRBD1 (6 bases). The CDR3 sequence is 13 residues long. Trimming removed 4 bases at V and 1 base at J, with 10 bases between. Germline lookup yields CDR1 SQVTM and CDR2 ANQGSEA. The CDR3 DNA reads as TGCAGCGTTGTAGAACAGGGGAACACTGAAGCTTTCTTT. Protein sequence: CSVVEQGNTEAFF.

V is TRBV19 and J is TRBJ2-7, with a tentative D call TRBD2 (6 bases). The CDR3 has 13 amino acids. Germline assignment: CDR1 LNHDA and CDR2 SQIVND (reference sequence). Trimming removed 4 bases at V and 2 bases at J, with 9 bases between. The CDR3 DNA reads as TGTGCCAGTAGTAAACGGGGGACCTACGAGCAGTACTTC. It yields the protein CASSKRGTYEQYF.

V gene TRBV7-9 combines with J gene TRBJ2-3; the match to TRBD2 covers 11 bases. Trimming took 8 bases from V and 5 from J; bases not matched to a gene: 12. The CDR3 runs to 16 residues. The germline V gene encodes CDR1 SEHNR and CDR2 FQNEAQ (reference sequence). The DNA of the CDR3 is TGTGCCAGCCACCTTCCGGGACTAGCGGACCTAGATACGCAGTATTTT. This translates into CASHLPGLADLDTQYF.

The CDR3 region has the DNA TGTGCCAGTAGTGCCGGGATCACCGGGGAGCTGTTTTTT. Its protein product is CASSAGITGELFF. The chain uses TRBV19 and TRBJ2-2; D is possibly TRBD2 (5 bases). Trimming cost V 5 bases and J 4 bases, with 8 bases left between them. CDR1 and CDR2 from the germline V gene are LNHDA and SQIVND (reference sequence). The CDR3 is made up of 13 amino acids.

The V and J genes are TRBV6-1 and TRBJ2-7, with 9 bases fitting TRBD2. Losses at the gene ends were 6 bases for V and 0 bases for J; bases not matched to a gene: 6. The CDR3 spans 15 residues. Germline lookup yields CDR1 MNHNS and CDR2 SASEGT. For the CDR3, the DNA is TGTGCCAGCAGCGTACTAGCGGGCTCCTCCTACGAGCAGTACTTC. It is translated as CASSVLAGSSYEQYF.

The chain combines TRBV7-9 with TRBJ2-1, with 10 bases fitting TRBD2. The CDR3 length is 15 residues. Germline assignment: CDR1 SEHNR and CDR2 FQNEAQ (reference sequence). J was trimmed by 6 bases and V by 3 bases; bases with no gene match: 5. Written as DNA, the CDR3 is TGTGCCAGCAGCTTTAAACTAGCGGGGATCAATGAGCAGTTCTTC. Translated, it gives CASSFKLAGINEQFF.

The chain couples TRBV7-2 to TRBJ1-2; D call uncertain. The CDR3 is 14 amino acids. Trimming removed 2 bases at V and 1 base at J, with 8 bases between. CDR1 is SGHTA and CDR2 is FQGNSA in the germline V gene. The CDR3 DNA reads TGTGCCAGCAGCTTAACGGAGGGTAACTATGGCTACACCTTC. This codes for CASSLTEGNYGYTF.

The CDR3 loop is CASSFVSRTYEQYF. CDR3 DNA sequence: TGTGCCAGCAGTTTTGTCAGCAGGACCTACGAGCAGTACTTC. V is TRBV28 and J is TRBJ2-7; no clear D. The V end lost 3 bases, the J end lost 2 bases, and 11 bases lay between the germline ends. Looked up from germline, CDR1 is MDHEN and CDR2 is SYDVKM. The CDR3 runs to 14 residues.

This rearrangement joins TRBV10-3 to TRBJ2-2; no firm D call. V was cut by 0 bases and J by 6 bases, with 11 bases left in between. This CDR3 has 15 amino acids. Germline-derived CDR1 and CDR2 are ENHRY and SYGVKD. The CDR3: CAISESSGYAGELFF. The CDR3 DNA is TGTGCCATCAGTGAGTCGTCTGGATATGCCGGGGAGCTGTTTTTT.

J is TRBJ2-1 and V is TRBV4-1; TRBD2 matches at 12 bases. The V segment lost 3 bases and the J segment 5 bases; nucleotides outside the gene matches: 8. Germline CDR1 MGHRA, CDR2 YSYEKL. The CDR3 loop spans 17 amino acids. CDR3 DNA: TGCGCCAGCAGCCAGGGGCCTAGCGGGAGGGTCCACAATGAGCAGTTCTTC. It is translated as CASSQGPSGRVHNEQFF.

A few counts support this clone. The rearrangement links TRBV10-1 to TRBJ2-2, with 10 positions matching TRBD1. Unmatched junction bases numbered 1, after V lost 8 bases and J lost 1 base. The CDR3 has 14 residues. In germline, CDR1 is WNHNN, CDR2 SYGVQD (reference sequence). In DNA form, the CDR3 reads TGCGCCAGCCGGGACAGGGGGAACACCGGGGAGCTGTTTTTT. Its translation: CASRDRGNTGELFF.

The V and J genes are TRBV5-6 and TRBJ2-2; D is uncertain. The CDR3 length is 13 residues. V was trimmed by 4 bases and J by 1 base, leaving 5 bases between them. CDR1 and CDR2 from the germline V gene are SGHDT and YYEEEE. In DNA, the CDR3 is TGTGCCAGCAGCCCTGGGAACACCGGGGAGCTGTTTTTT. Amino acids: CASSPGNTGELFF.

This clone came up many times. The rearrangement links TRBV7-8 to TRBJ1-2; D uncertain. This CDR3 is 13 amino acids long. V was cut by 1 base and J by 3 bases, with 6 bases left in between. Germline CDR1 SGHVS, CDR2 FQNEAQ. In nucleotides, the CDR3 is TGTGCCAGCAGCTTAGGGAATTACTATGGCTACACCTTC. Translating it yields CASSLGNYYGYTF.

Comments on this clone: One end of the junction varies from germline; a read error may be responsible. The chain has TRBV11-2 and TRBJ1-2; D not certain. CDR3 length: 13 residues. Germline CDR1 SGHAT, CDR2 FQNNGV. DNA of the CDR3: TGTGCCAGCAGCTTAGCAACTTTCGCCGGCTGGGCCTTC. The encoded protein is CASSLATFAGWAF. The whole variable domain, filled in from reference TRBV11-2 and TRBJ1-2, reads EAGVAQSPRYKIIEKRQSVAFWCNPISGHATLYWYQQILGQGPKLLIQFQNNGVVDDSQLPKDRFSAERLKGVDSTLKIQPAKLEDSAVYLCASSLATFAGWAFGSGTRLTVV.

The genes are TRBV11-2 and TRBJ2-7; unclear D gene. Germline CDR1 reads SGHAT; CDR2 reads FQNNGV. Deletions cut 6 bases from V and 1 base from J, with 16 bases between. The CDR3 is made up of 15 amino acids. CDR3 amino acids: CASSTGNDLSYEQYF. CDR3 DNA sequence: TGTGCCAGCAGTACGGGCAACGACCTATCCTACGAGCAGTACTTC.

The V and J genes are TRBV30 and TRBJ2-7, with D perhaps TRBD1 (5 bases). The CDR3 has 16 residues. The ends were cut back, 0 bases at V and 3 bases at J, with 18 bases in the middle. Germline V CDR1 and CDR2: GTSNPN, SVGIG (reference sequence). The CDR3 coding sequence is TGTGCCTGGAGTGTAGGGCAGGGCGGATCCTACTACGAGCAGTACTTC. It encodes CAWSVGQGGSYYEQYF.